Listed below are T cell receptor beta chains from one sample, sequenced in a study of cytomegalovirus exposure and HLA in healthy donors. Generated by immunoSEQ multiplex PCR, the TCRdb table keeps only in-frame clones and is missing some. This sample has roughly 230,000 clones, with 80% to 95% found just once. The material sequenced was PBMCs. The receptors here all came from a girl aged 2 to 10 in good health and CMV-seronegative. CDR3s include the opening cysteine and the closing phenylalanine or tryptophan. The D gene is left open where the match is weak. Clone sizes are given selectively: once, few, many, or a class where the clone is expanded.

V gene,J gene,D gene,clone size,CDR3 protein,CDR3 DNA
TRBV5-1,TRBJ2-1,.,.,CASSLAFGSSYNEQFF,TGCGCCAGCAGCTTGGCCTTCGGTAGCTCCTACAATGAGCAGTTCTTC
TRBV7-9,TRBJ1-4,.,.,CASGFGGGNEKLFF,TGTGCCAGCGGCTTCGGGGGTGGTAATGAAAAACTGTTTTTT
TRBV6-1,TRBJ2-2,TRBD1,once,CASSGTGGTGELFF,TGTGCCAGCAGCGGGACAGGGGGTACCGGGGAGCTGTTTTTT
TRBV5-8,TRBJ2-5,TRBD2,.,CASRAGAETQYF,TGTGCCAGCCGAGCGGGGGCAGAGACCCAGTACTTC
TRBV20-1,TRBJ2-5,.,.,CGPSLQETQYF,TGCGGTCCTAGTTTACAAGAGACCCAGTACTTC
TRBV5-1,TRBJ2-7,TRBD1,.,CASSFGTVYEQYF,TGCGCCAGCAGCTTCGGGACAGTCTACGAGCAGTACTTC
TRBV5-1,TRBJ2-7,TRBD2,.,CASSLVSGSTYEQYF,TGCGCCAGCAGCTTGGTTAGCGGGAGCACCTACGAGCAGTACTTC
TRBV6-6,TRBJ1-1,TRBD1,.,CASRTGQGAGNTEAFF,TGTGCCAGCAGGACGGGACAGGGGGCGGGGAACACTGAAGCTTTCTTT
TRBV6-5,TRBJ2-1,TRBD1,.,CASSHWGQGLDEQFF,TGTGCCAGCAGTCACTGGGGACAGGGGCTCGATGAGCAGTTCTTC
TRBV23-1,TRBJ1-6,.,.,CASSRDIYNSPLHF,TGCGCCAGCAGCCGGGATATCTATAATTCACCCCTCCACTTT
TRBV7-6,TRBJ2-4,TRBD2,.,CASSTGTSPPPDIQYF,TGTGCCAGCAGCACCGGGACTAGTCCGCCCCCGGACATTCAGTACTTC
TRBV19,TRBJ1-1,TRBD1,.,CASSTYRGRDTEAFF,TGTGCCAGTAGTACATACAGGGGAAGGGACACTGAAGCTTTCTTT
TRBV19,TRBJ1-3,TRBD1,.,CASSTRDRGGNTIYF,TGTGCCAGTAGTACGCGGGACAGGGGTGGAAACACCATATATTTT
TRBV6-4,TRBJ1-2,TRBD1,.,CASKGGVDGYTF,TGTGCCAGCAAAGGGGGCGTGGATGGCTACACCTTC
TRBV10-3,TRBJ2-1,TRBD2,once,CAISWGLAGAPEQFF,TGTGCCATCAGTTGGGGACTAGCGGGAGCCCCTGAGCAGTTCTTC
TRBV4-1,TRBJ2-7,TRBD2,.,CASSQEASGRVGEQYF,TGCGCCAGCAGCCAAGAGGCTAGCGGGAGGGTTGGTGAGCAGTACTTC
TRBV9,TRBJ2-7,.,.,CASSVAPDKPPAEQYF,TGTGCCAGCAGCGTAGCGCCGGACAAGCCCCCGGCCGAGCAGTACTTC
TRBV11-2,TRBJ2-1,.,once,CASGSNRNEQFF,TGTGCCAGCGGCTCCAACAGAAATGAGCAGTTCTTC